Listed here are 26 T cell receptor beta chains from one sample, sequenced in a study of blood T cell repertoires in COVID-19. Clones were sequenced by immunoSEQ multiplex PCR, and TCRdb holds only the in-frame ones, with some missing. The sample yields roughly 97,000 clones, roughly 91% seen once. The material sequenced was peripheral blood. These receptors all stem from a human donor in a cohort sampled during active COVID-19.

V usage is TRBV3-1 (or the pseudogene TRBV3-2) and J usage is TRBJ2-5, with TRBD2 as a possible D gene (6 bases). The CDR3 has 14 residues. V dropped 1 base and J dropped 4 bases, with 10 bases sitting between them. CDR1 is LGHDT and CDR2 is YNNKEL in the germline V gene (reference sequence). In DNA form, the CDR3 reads TGTGCCAGCAGCCAAGGATCCGGGGGAGAGACCCAGTACTTC. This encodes CASSQGSGGETQYF.

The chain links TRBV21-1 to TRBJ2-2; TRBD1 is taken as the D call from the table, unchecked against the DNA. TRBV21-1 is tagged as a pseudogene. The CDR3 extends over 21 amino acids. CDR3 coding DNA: TGTGCCAGCAGCAAAGTTGGTAGGACAGGGGGCGCCCAGACGAACACCGGGGAGCTGTTTTTT. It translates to CASSKVGRTGGAQTNTGELFF.

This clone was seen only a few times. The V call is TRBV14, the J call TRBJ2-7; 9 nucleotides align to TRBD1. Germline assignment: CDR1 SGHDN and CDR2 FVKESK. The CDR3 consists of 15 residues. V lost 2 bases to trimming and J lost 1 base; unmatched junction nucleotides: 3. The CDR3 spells CASSQLGTGSYEQYF. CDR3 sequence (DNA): TGTGCCAGCAGCCAACTAGGGACAGGGTCCTACGAGCAGTACTTC.

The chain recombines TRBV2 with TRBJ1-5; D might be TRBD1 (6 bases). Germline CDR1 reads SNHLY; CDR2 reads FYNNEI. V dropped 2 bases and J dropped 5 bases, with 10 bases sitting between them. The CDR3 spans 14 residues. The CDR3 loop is CASSERGGHQPQHF. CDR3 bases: TGTGCCAGCAGTGAAAGGGGGGGACATCAGCCCCAGCATTTT.

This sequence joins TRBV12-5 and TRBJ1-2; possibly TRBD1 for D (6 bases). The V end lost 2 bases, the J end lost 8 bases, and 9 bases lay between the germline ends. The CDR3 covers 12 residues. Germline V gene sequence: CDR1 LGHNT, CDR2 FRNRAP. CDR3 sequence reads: CASGLPQGGYTF. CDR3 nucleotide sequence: TGTGCTAGTGGTTTGCCACAGGGCGGCTACACCTTC.

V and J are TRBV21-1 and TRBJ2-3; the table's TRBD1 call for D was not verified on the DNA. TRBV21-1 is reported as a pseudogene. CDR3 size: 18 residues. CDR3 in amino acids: CASSKVAAGGRSTDTQYF. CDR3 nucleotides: TGTGCCAGCAGCAAAGTCGCGGCAGGGGGCCGATCCACAGATACGCAGTATTTT.

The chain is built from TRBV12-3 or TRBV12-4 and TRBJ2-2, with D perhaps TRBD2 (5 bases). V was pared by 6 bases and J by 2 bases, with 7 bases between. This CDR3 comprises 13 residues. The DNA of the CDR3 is TGTGCCAGCAGGAGGGTTAACACCGGGGAGCTGTTTTTT. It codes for CASRRVNTGELFF.

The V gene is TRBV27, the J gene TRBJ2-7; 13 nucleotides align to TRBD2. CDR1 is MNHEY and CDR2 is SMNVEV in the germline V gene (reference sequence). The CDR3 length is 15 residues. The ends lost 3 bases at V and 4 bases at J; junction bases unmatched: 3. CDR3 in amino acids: CASSFGTSGDYEQYF. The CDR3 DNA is TGTGCCAGCAGTTTCGGGACTAGCGGGGATTACGAGCAGTACTTC.

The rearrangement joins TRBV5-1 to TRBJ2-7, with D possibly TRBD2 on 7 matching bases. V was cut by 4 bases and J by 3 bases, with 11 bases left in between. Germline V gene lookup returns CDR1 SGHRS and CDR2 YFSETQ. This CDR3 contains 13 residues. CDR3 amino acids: CASSNREGYEQYF. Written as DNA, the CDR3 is TGCGCCAGCAGCAACAGGGAGGGCTACGAGCAGTACTTC.

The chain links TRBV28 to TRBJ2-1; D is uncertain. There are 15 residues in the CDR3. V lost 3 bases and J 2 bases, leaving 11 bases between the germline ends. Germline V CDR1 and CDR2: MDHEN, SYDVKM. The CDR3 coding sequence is TGTGCCAGCAGTTTTCCCAGCGAGGCCTACAATGAGCAGTTCTTC. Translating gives CASSFPSEAYNEQFF.

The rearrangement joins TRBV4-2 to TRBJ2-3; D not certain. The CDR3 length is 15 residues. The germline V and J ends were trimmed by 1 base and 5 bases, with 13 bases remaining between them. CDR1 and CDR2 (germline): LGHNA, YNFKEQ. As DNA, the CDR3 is TGTGCCAGCAGCCAAGCTAGTCAATCAAGAGATACGCAGTATTTT. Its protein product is CASSQASQSRDTQYF.

CDR3 nucleotide sequence: TGTGCCAGCAGCTTTCAGGGGAGTACTGAAGCTTTCTTT. This encodes CASSFQGSTEAFF. This chain joins TRBV5-8 and TRBJ1-1, with D possibly being TRBD1 (6 bases). V was clipped by 2 bases and J by 5 bases, with 10 bases between them. Germline lookup yields CDR1 SGHTS and CDR2 YDEGEE. The CDR3 loop spans 13 amino acids.

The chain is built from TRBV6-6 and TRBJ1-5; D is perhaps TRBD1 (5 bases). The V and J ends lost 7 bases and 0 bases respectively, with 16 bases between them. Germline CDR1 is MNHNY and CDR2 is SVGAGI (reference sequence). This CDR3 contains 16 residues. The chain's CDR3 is CASNRGPIYSNQPQHF. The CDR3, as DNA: TGTGCCAGCAATCGGGGCCCTATTTATAGCAATCAGCCCCAGCATTTT.

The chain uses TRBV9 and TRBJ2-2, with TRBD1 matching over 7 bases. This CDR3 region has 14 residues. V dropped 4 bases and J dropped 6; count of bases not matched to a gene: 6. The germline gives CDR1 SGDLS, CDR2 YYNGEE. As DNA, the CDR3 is TGTGCCAGCAGCCCCCGACAGGGCTCCGGGGAGCTGTTTTTT. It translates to CASSPRQGSGELFF.

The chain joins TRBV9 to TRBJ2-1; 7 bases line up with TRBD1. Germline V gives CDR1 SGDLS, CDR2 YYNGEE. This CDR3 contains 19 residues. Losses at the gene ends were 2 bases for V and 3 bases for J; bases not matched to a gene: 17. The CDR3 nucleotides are TGTGCCAGCAGCGTCGCCGAGAGGGGGCGACCCCTCTACTACAATGAGCAGTTCTTC. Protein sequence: CASSVAERGRPLYYNEQFF.

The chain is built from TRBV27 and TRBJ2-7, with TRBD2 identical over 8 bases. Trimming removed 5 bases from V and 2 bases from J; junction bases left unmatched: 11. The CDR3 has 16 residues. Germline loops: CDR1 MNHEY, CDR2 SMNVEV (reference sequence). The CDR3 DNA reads TGTGCCAGCAGTCCCTCACTAGCGGAGGGGGCCTACGAGCAGTACTTC. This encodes CASSPSLAEGAYEQYF.

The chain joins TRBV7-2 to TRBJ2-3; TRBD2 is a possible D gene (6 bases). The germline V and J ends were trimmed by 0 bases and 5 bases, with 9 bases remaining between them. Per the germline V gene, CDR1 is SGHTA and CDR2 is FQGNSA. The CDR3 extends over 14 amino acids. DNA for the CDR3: TGTGCCAGCAGCTTAGCACTAGCTGGAGATACGCAGTATTTT. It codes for CASSLALAGDTQYF.

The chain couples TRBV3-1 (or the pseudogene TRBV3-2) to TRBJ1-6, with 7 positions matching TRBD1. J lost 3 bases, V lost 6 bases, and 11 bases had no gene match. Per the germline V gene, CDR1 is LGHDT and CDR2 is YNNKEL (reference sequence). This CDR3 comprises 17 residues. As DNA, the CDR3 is TGTGCCAGCAGTTCGGCGACAGGGATGTTCTATAATTCACCCCTCCACTTT. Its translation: CASSSATGMFYNSPLHF.

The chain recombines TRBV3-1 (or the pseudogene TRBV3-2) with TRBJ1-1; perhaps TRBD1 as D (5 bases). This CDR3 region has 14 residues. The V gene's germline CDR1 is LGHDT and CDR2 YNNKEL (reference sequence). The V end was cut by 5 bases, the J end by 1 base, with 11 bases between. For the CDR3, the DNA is TGTGCCAGCAGCGACAGACGCAAGAACACTGAAGCTTTCTTT. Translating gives CASSDRRKNTEAFF.

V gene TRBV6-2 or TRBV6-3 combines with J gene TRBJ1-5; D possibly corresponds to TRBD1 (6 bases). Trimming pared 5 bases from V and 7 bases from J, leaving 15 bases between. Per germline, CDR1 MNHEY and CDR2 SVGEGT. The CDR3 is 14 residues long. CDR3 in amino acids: CASSGTGMRQPQHF. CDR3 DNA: TGTGCCAGCAGTGGAACAGGGATGCGGCAGCCCCAGCATTTT.

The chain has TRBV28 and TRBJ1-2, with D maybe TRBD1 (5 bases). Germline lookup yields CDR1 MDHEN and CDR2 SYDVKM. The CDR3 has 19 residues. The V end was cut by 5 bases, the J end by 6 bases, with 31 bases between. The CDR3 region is CASSQFRGWGTALINGYTF. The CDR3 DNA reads TGTGCCAGCAGTCAGTTTCGGGGGTGGGGGACCGCCTTAATCAATGGCTACACCTTC.

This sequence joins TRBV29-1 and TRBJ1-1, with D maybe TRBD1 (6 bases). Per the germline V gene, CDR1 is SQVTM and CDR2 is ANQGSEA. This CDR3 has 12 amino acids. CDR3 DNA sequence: TGCACCGGGCGAGGCAGGGGCACTGAAGCTTTCTTT. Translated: CTGRGRGTEAFF.

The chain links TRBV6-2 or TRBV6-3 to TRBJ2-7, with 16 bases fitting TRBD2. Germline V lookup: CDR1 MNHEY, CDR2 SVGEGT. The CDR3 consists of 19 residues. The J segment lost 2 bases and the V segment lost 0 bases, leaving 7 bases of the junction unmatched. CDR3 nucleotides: TGTGCCAGCAGTTACTCGGGACTAGCGGGAGGGGGCAATGCCTACGAGCAGTACTTC. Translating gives CASSYSGLAGGGNAYEQYF.

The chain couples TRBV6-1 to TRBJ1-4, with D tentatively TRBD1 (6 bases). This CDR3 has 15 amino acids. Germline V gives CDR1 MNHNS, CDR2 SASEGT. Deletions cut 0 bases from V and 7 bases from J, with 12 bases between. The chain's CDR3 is CASSEATGESEKLFF. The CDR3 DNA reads TGTGCCAGCAGTGAAGCGACAGGAGAGAGTGAAAAACTGTTTTTT.

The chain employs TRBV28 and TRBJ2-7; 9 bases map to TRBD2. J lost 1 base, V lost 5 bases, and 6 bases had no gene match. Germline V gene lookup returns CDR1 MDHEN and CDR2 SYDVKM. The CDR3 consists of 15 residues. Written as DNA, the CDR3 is TGTGCCAGCAGTACAAGCGGGAGGCCTTCCTACGAGCAGTACTTC. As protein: CASSTSGRPSYEQYF. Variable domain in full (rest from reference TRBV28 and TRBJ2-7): DVKVTQSSRYLVKRTGEKVFLECVQDMDHENMFWYRQDPGLGLRLIYFSYDVKMKEKGDIPEGYSVSREKKERFSLILESASTNQTSMYLCASSTSGRPSYEQYFGPGTRLTVT.

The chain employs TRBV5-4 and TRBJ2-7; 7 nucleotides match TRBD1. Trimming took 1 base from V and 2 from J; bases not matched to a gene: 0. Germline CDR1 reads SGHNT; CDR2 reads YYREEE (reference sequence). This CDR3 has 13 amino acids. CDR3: CASSLQGAYEQYF. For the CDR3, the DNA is TGTGCCAGCAGCTTGCAGGGGGCCTACGAGCAGTACTTC.